Below, 27 T cell receptor beta chains from the same sample are listed, as sequenced in a study of CD8+CD57+ T cells in acquired aplastic anemia. The use of genomic DNA as template underpinned the TCR beta VDJ and CDR3 profiling. MiXCR, run by TCRdb on the reads, gives a single entry per CDR3 protein. The sample has some 240,000 distinct CDR3 sequences; approximately 35% are singletons. Sequences were obtained from sorted CD4+, CD8+, or CD8+CD57+ T cells (not recorded which) from PBMCs. The receptors stem from a human donor in good health, serving as a control.

The chain is built from TRBV2 and TRBJ2-5, with D perhaps TRBD1 or TRBD2 (6 bases each). Between the trimmed V and J ends, which lost 3 bases and 5 bases, there was a span of 13 bases. The germline V gene has CDR1 SNHLY and CDR2 FYNNEI. There are 14 residues in the CDR3. The CDR3 region is CASSDRGGGETQYF. The DNA for the CDR3 is TGTGCCAGCAGTGACAGGGGTGGGGGGGAGACCCAGTACTTC.

The chain joins TRBV29-1 to TRBJ2-3; TRBD2 might be the D (6 bases). CDR3 length equals 13 residues. The V and J ends lost 3 bases and 4 bases respectively, with 11 bases between them. The germline V gene encodes CDR1 SQVTM and CDR2 ANQGSEA. CDR3 in DNA: TGCAGCGTTGACGTTCCGGGGGCAGATACGCAGTATTTT. As protein: CSVDVPGADTQYF.

This clonotype was seen ten or more times. The rearrangement links TRBV2 to TRBJ2-5, with D unresolved. Trimming took 0 bases from V and 1 from J, leaving 3 bases between them. The CDR3 is 13 amino acids. In germline, CDR1 is SNHLY, CDR2 FYNNEI. The CDR3, as DNA: TGTGCCAGCAGTGAAGCCTTCCAAGAGACCCAGTACTTC. Its protein product is CASSEAFQETQYF. Full variable domain (rest looked up from reference TRBV2 and TRBJ2-5): EPEVTQTPSHQVTQMGQEVILRCVPISNHLYFYWYRQILGQKVEFLVSFYNNEISEKSEIFDDQFSVERPDGSNFTLKIRSTKLEDSAMYFCASSEAFQETQYFGPGTRLLVL.

DNA for the CDR3: TGTGCCAGCAGCCAAGATAGCAGGGCATGGACCTATGGCTACACCTTC. This translates into CASSQDSRAWTYGYTF. The chain has TRBV3-1 and TRBJ1-2; possibly TRBD1 for D (5 bases). Trimming took 0 bases from V and 4 from J, leaving 15 bases between them. Germline CDR1 reads LGHDT; CDR2 reads YNNKEL (reference sequence). The CDR3 covers 16 residues.

J is TRBJ2-5 and V is TRBV15; D not resolved. CDR3 length: 14 amino acids. CDR1 LNHNV and CDR2 YYDKDF come from the germline V gene (reference sequence). Trimming cost V 2 bases and J 1 base, with 8 bases left between them. For the CDR3, the DNA is TGTGCCACCAGCAGAAGGGTTGGCCAAGAGACCCAGTACTTC. This translates into CATSRRVGQETQYF.

Points on this clonotype: A junction boundary mismatches the germline segment, possibly from a read error. In DNA, the CDR3 is TGTGCCAGCAGTGTGGTGGGTGACTATGGTTACACCTTC. Amino acid sequence: CASSVVGDYGYTF. The V call is TRBV2, the J call TRBJ1-2, with D unresolved. The CDR3 runs 13 residues. Germline loops: CDR1 SNHLY, CDR2 FYNNEI.

This clonotype was picked up many times. The chain recombines TRBV14 with TRBJ2-5, with D possibly matching TRBD2 (5 bases). The CDR3 spans 16 residues. The V end lost 3 bases, the J end lost 5 bases, and 19 bases lay between the germline ends. From germline, CDR1 is SGHDN and CDR2 FVKESK. This chain's CDR3 is CASSQTLALGKETQYF. DNA of the CDR3: TGTGCCAGCAGCCAGACCCTAGCCTTGGGGAAGGAGACCCAGTACTTC.

Points on this clonotype: Likely a read error: the CDR3 ends without its conserved phenylalanine or tryptophan. This chain joins TRBV20-1 and TRBJ2-5, with 12 bases matching TRBD2. This CDR3 is 16 amino acids long. The J segment lost 5 bases and the V segment lost 6 bases, leaving 13 bases of the junction unmatched. CDR1 and CDR2 from the germline V gene are DFQATT and SNEGSKA (reference sequence). The CDR3 region is CSASSSLAGGGETQYV. CDR3 coding DNA: TGCAGTGCCAGCAGTTCCCTAGCGGGAGGGGGGGAGACCCAGTACGTC.

This chain links TRBV5-5 with TRBJ2-3, with D perhaps TRBD2 (5 bases). The CDR3 runs 15 residues. Germline lookup yields CDR1 SGHKS and CDR2 YYEKEE (reference sequence). With 2 bases removed from V and 4 bases from J, the gap between germline ends came to 14 bases. The DNA for the CDR3 is TGTGCCAGCAGCTTAACACCGGGGAAGTCAGATACGCAGTATTTT. Its protein is CASSLTPGKSDTQYF.

The chain is built from TRBV30 and TRBJ1-1; weak D call: TRBD1 (5 bases). The CDR3 length is 14 residues. Deletions cut 3 bases from V and 7 bases from J, with 18 bases between. The germline gives CDR1 GTSNPN, CDR2 SVGIG (reference sequence). CDR3 sequence reads: CAWSHTNGGLEAFF. The DNA of the CDR3 is TGTGCCTGGAGCCACACCAATGGGGGTCTTGAAGCTTTCTTT.

This chain uses TRBV11-2 with TRBJ2-3; TRBD1 might be the D (5 bases). The CDR3 has 16 residues. V was cut by 1 base and J by 0 bases, with 11 bases left in between. Germline V gene lookup returns CDR1 SGHAT and CDR2 FQNNGV. CDR3: CASSLVPGPSTDTQYF. In nucleotides, the CDR3 is TGTGCCAGCAGCTTAGTTCCAGGGCCTAGCACAGATACGCAGTATTTT.

The rearrangement joins TRBV2 to TRBJ1-3; no firm D call. V was shortened by 7 bases and J by 16 bases, with 17 bases between the two germline ends. CDR1 and CDR2 from the germline V gene are SNHLY and FYNNEI. The CDR3 extends over 11 amino acids. CDR3 in amino acids: CASKGRDFRYF. CDR3 sequence (DNA): TGTGCCAGCAAGGGTCGAGACTTCAGGTATTTT.

There are many counts of this clonotype. The genes are TRBV5-6 and TRBJ1-6, with a tentative D call TRBD1 (5 bases). Germline V gives CDR1 SGHDT, CDR2 YYEEEE. The CDR3 length is 16 residues. V lost 4 bases to trimming and J lost 8 bases, with 19 bases between them. This chain's CDR3 is CASSPRRGAVYSPLHF. CDR3 coding DNA: TGTGCCAGCAGCCCACGTCGAGGGGCGGTTTATTCACCCCTCCACTTT.

This clonotype was recorded at least ten times. The chain recombines TRBV7-6 with TRBJ2-1; D uncertain. The CDR3 loop spans 13 amino acids. Germline V gene lookup returns CDR1 SGHVS and CDR2 FNYEAQ. V lost 5 bases, J lost 0 bases, and 5 bases lay in between. The DNA of the CDR3 is TGTGCCAGCAGCGGACCCTCCTACAATGAGCAGTTCTTC. This codes for CASSGPSYNEQFF.

The chain carries TRBV3-1 and TRBJ1-2; D uncertain. Trimming shortened V by 1 base and J by 1 base, and 16 bases separated the two germline ends. The CDR3 runs 17 residues. From germline, CDR1 is LGHDT and CDR2 YNNKEL (reference sequence). The CDR3 coding sequence is TGTGCCAGCAGCCAAGTTATCATCCGGACTGGTAACTATGGCTACACCTTC. It translates to CASSQVIIRTGNYGYTF. Combining the CDR3 with reference TRBV3-1 and TRBJ1-2 gives the whole variable domain DTAVSQTPKYLVTQMGNDKSIKCEQNLGHDTMYWYKQDSKKFLKIMFSYNNKELIINETVPNRFSPKSPDKAHLNLHINSLELGDSAVYFCASSQVIIRTGNYGYTFGSGTRLTVV.

This clonotype has just a few counts. Being one base from a much bigger clone, this may be a read error. The CDR3 carries no conserved terminal phenylalanine or tryptophan, so it likely arises from a read error. The chain links TRBV20-1 to TRBJ1-1; D gene ambiguous. The CDR3 is 11 residues long. Germline CDR1 DFQATT, CDR2 SNEGSKA (reference sequence). Between the trimmed V and J ends, which lost 2 bases and 2 bases, there was a span of 3 bases. CDR3 bases: TGCAGTGCTAGACGAAACACTGAAGCTTTCCTT. Protein product: CSARRNTEAFL.

In this sample, this clonotype turned up a few times. A single base separates this from a much larger clone, so it may be a read error. The V gene is TRBV2, the J gene TRBJ1-4, with unresolved D. Germline V gives CDR1 SNHLY, CDR2 FYNNEI. The CDR3 runs to 10 residues. Trimming left V 4 bases short and J 8 bases short, with 2 bases between. Written as DNA, the CDR3 is TGTGCCAGCAGTGTAGAAAAACTGTTTTTT. Amino acids: CASSVEKLFF.

This clonotype has a single count. At one end, the junction sequence differs from germline, possibly due to a read error. The rearrangement uses TRBV5-1 and TRBJ2-2; 8 nucleotides align to TRBD2. Germline values: CDR1 SGHRS, CDR2 YFSETQ. This CDR3 is 16 amino acids long. CDR3 protein: CASSPRLATNTGELFF. The CDR3 DNA is TGTGCCAGCAGCCCGCGACTAGCGACGAACACCGGGGAGCTGTTTTTT.

The J gene is TRBJ2-5, the V gene TRBV10-3; TRBD2 matches 8 bases. Germline trimming cut 5 bases from V and 7 bases from J; bases unmatched to any gene: 0. The CDR3 runs to 11 residues. Germline-derived CDR1 and CDR2 are ENHRY and SYGVKD. CDR3 region: CAISSGGTQYF. CDR3 DNA: TGTGCCATCAGTAGCGGGGGGACCCAGTACTTC.

This clonotype has a count of ten or more. The CDR3 coding sequence is TGCAGCGTTGAGCCAGCCATTAGCACAGATACGCAGTATTTT. Translation gives CSVEPAISTDTQYF. This chain joins TRBV29-1 and TRBJ2-3, with no clear D. CDR3 length: 14 amino acids. Germline V gene sequence: CDR1 SQVTM, CDR2 ANQGSEA. The germline V and J ends were trimmed by 3 bases and 0 bases, with 10 bases remaining between them.

The CDR3 region has the DNA TGCAGCGTTGTTTTCAGGGGCGCAGCTGAAGCTTTCTTT. Encoded protein: CSVVFRGAAEAFF. The chain recombines TRBV29-1 with TRBJ1-1, with D tentatively TRBD1 (6 bases). The CDR3 has 13 amino acids. V was pared by 4 bases and J by 6 bases, with 15 bases between. Germline lookup yields CDR1 SQVTM and CDR2 ANQGSEA.

This clonotype has just a few counts. The CDR3 region is CAISDVGLAMNTEAFF. The CDR3 DNA is TGTGCCATCAGTGATGTAGGGTTGGCAATGAACACTGAAGCTTTCTTT. The chain carries TRBV10-3 and TRBJ1-1; D is uncertain. The V gene's germline CDR1 is ENHRY and CDR2 SYGVKD. The CDR3 totals 16 residues. Trimming cost V 3 bases and J 0 bases, with 14 bases left between them.

This clonotype was counted ten times or more. V is TRBV7-6 and J is TRBJ2-2; D is uncertain. Trimming removed 5 bases from V and 3 bases from J, with 13 bases in between. The V gene's germline CDR1 is SGHVS and CDR2 FNYEAQ. The CDR3 consists of 15 residues. As DNA, the CDR3 is TGTGCCAGCAGCAATATTTACTCTCACACCGGGGAGCTGTTTTTT. Its translation: CASSNIYSHTGELFF.

This clonotype was observed many times. The rearrangement joins TRBV12-3 or TRBV12-4 to TRBJ1-6; D perhaps matches TRBD1 (5 bases). V was trimmed by 6 bases and J by 3 bases, leaving 12 bases between them. There are 15 residues in the CDR3. CDR3 in amino acids: CASRGDGHYNSPLHF. CDR3 nucleotide sequence: TGTGCCAGCAGGGGGGACGGACACTATAATTCACCCCTCCACTTT.

This clonotype turned up a few times. V and J are TRBV5-1 and TRBJ2-3; TRBD2 might be the D (6 bases). The CDR3 contains 15 residues. V was trimmed by 3 bases and J by 5 bases, leaving 16 bases between them. Germline CDR1 reads SGHRS; CDR2 reads YFSETQ. CDR3 sequence reads: CASSSGDPGVDTQYF. CDR3 coding DNA: TGCGCCAGCAGCTCGGGGGACCCGGGTGTAGATACGCAGTATTTT. The full variable domain, completed using reference TRBV5-1 and TRBJ2-3, is KAGVTQTPRYLIKTRGQQVTLSCSPISGHRSVSWYQQTPGQGLQFLFEYFSETQRNKGNFPGRFSGRQFSNSRSEMNVSTLELGDSALYLCASSSGDPGVDTQYFGPGTRLTVL.

This clonotype was picked up many times. The chain has TRBV2 and TRBJ2-5; TRBD2 is a possible D gene (5 bases). The V gene lost 1 base and the J gene lost 7 bases, with 10 bases spanning the gap. Germline lookup yields CDR1 SNHLY and CDR2 FYNNEI. There are 13 residues in the CDR3. CDR3 nucleotides: TGTGCCAGCAGTGAAGGCGAGGGTCGGACCCAGTACTTC. Encoded protein: CASSEGEGRTQYF.

The J gene is TRBJ2-3, the V gene TRBV7-1, with TRBD2 matching 8 bases. TRBV7-1 is given ORF status, its function remaining uncertain. V shed 7 bases, J shed 1 base, and the junction held 22 bases outside the gene matches. The CDR3 consists of 20 residues. The DNA of the CDR3 is TGTGCCAGCACTCAGCCTTTGGGTACGACTAGCGCTAAGCGCACAGATACGCAGTATTTT. Amino acid sequence: CASTQPLGTTSAKRTDTQYF.